This T cell receptor beta chain was captured by sequencing in a study of HIV-infected children after antiretroviral therapy interruption. Treatment described: PENTA 11 planned treatment interruption arm or continuous ART arm. In its sample, this clonotype was seen many times. A 3' RACE protocol on RNA, with unique molecular identifiers, produced the TCR library. TCRdb itself ran the 3' RACE reads through MiXCR, one entry per CDR3 protein. This table has 7,000 or so distinct CDR3 sequences, about a sixth appearing once. There are 13 residues in the CDR3. Looked up from germline, CDR1 is KGHDR and CDR2 is SFDVKD. Trimming shortened V by 5 bases and J by 0 bases, and 4 bases separated the two germline ends.

V and J are TRBV24-1 and TRBJ2-1; D remains ambiguous. Material: CD45RO+ CD8+ T cells from PBMCs, pooled from several time points, obtained from a donor given antiretroviral therapy, either interrupted or continuous. Subset indicated: memory CD8+ CD45RO+ CD45RA- T cells. The TCR was taken from a pool of human donors with HIV. The CDR3 nucleotides read TGTGCCACCAGTGCCAGCTCCTACAATGAGCAGTTCTTC. Translation: CATSASSYNEQFF.